Listed below are T cell receptor beta chains from one sample, sequenced in a study of T-cell reconstitution after alpha-beta-depleted transplantation in children. One entry per CDR3 protein results from TCRdb running MiXCR on the PCR reads. The repertoire consists of about 980,000 distinct CDR3 sequences, with less than 30% occurring once and the leading ten covering 25% to 35%. Here the sequenced sample was PBMCs, mostly from graft donor cells, taken 360 days after TCRalphabeta/CD19-depleted stem cell transplant. Receptor source: a boy under two years old who had a stem cell transplant for SCID, so the T cells may come from the graft donor. Both conserved end residues are part of each CDR3. D genes are given only for firm matches. The listing skips clone size in some rows; elsewhere it reads once, few, many or a size class.

>TRBJ2-7|NA|few|TRBV6-1
CASSGTTPGPYEQYF
TGTGCCAGCAGTGGCACCACTCCGGGGCCCTACGAGCAGTACTTC
>TRBJ2-5|NA|many|TRBV12-3/TRBV12-4
CASSLGQGGRGETQYF
TGTGCCAGCAGTTTGGGGCAGGGGGGACGGGGAGAGACCCAGTACTTC
>TRBJ1-1|NA|many|TRBV5-1
CASSPATGNTEAFF
TGCGCCAGCAGCCCGGCGACAGGGAACACTGAAGCTTTCTTT
>TRBJ2-2|NA|few|TRBV20-1
CSARDGRLSGELFF
TGCAGTGCTAGAGATGGGAGATTATCCGGGGAGCTGTTTTTT
>TRBJ1-2|NA|NA|TRBV13
CASSFGSGYYGYTF
TGTGCCAGCAGCTTCGGGAGTGGATACTATGGCTACACCTTC
>TRBJ1-1|NA|NA|TRBV29-1
CSAVQGGKGEAFF
TGCAGCGCCGTACAGGGTGGGAAAGGTGAAGCTTTCTTT
>TRBJ2-6|TRBD1|NA|TRBV5-1
CASSIYLQGASANVLTF
TGCGCCAGCAGCATATACTTGCAGGGGGCATCGGCCAACGTCCTGACTTTC
>TRBJ2-2|NA|NA|TRBV18
CASSPSTAGELFF
TGTGCCAGCTCACCCTCCACGGCCGGGGAGCTGTTTTTT
>TRBJ1-4|NA|NA|TRBV7-9
CASSLPGDRGNEKLFF
TGTGCCAGCAGCTTACCCGGGGACCGGGGTAATGAAAAACTGTTTTTT
>TRBJ2-2|TRBD2|few|TRBV7-3
CASSLRSVAGGPGTGELFF
TGTGCCAGCAGCTTACGGTCCGTAGCGGGGGGGCCGGGAACCGGGGAGCTGTTTTTT
>TRBJ2-1|NA|NA|TRBV20-1
CSALPLGNRTSGNEQFF
TGCAGTGCTCTCCCGCTCGGGAACAGAACTAGTGGCAATGAGCAGTTCTTC
>TRBJ2-7|NA|NA|TRBV11-2
CASSLDQGAQVNYEQYF
TGTGCCAGCAGCTTAGATCAAGGGGCACAGGTCAACTACGAGCAGTACTTC
>TRBJ2-3|NA|NA|TRBV29-1
CSVHRIRGIADTQYF
TGCAGCGTTCATCGAATCAGGGGAATCGCAGATACGCAGTATTTT
>TRBJ2-3|NA|NA|TRBV5-6
CASRVRDASHTDTQYF
TGTGCCAGCAGAGTCCGGGACGCTTCCCACACAGATACGCAGTATTTT
>TRBJ1-1|NA|NA|TRBV7-9
CASSLNGVGRLNTEAFF
TGTGCCAGCAGCTTAAACGGGGTCGGCAGGTTGAACACTGAAGCTTTCTTT